This T cell receptor beta chain stems from a study of beta chain features in type 1 diabetes. The wider study: The patient and healthy donor groups were comparable for age, gender and cell yields.

What was sequenced were expressed TCRB transcripts, since all of the isolated RNA had been reverse transcribed. Deep immunoSEQ sequencing covered naive, central memory and regulatory T cell samples. Clones were sequenced by immunoSEQ multiplex PCR, and TCRdb holds only the in-frame ones, with some missing. Of 300,000 or so clones in the sample, roughly an eighth were seen once. One heparinised blood draw averaging around 110 mL was given by each donor. Findings and limits, study-wide: Insertion counts at VDJ junctions were lower in type 1 diabetes patients, who also showed more deletions there. The study found moderately but significantly shorter TCRB CDR3s in all four CD4+ subsets of Type 1 diabetes patients.

This clone was found a few times. Its antigen remains unidentified. CDR3 length: 17 amino acids. V was pared by 2 bases and J by 0 bases, with 16 bases between. Germline assignment: CDR1 SEHNR and CDR2 FQNEAQ (reference sequence). V is TRBV7-9 and J is TRBJ1-1; possible D gene TRBD1, 6 bases. This clonotype originated in a man between 25 and 39 years old with type 1 diabetes. The sequenced sample was naive CD4+ T cells from blood. The CDR3 spells CASSLLNRAIMNTEAFF. CDR3 in DNA: TGTGCCAGCAGCTTATTGAACAGGGCGATTATGAACACTGAAGCTTTCTTT. The full variable domain, with the rest looked up from reference TRBV7-9 and TRBJ1-1, is DTGVSQNPRHKITKRGQNVTFRCDPISEHNRLYWYRQTLGQGPEFLTYFQNEAQLEKSRLLSDRFSAERPKGSFSTLEIQRTEQGDSAMYLCASSLLNRAIMNTEAFFGQGTRLTVV.